The 16 T cell receptor beta chains below come from one sample, sequenced in a study of response to subunit inactivated influenza vaccine. Each CDR3 protein is one row after TCRdb ran MiXCR on the RT-PCR reads. The table includes under 850,000 distinct CDR3 sequences, approximately 17% detected once. The source material was PBMCs from blood, sampled approximately 5 days after vaccination. All receptors come from a man aged 45 to 65 who received an inactivated influenza vaccine.

V gene TRBV15 combines with J gene TRBJ2-2; D remains unclear. The CDR3 is 11 amino acids. Germline V gene data show CDR1 as LNHNV and CDR2 as YYDKDF (reference sequence). Trimming shortened V by 5 bases and J by 6 bases, and 4 bases separated the two germline ends. This chain's CDR3 is CATSVSGELFF. CDR3 DNA sequence: TGTGCCACCAGCGTGTCCGGGGAGCTGTTTTTT. The full variable domain, completed using reference TRBV15 and TRBJ2-2, is DAMVIQNPRYQVTQFGKPVTLSCSQTLNHNVMYWYQQKSSQAPKLLFHYYDKDFNNEADTPDNFQSRRPNTSFCFLDIRSPGLGDTAMYLCATSVSGELFFGEGSRLTVL.

In this sample, this clonotype turned up once. One base away lies a much larger clone, so this may be a sequencing read error. The rearrangement links TRBV12-3 or TRBV12-4 to TRBJ2-7; D possibly matches TRBD1 or TRBD2 (5 bases each). CDR3 length equals 13 residues. The CDR3 sequence: CTSSSQGAYEQYF. DNA of the CDR3: TGTACCAGCAGTTCCCAGGGAGCCTACGAGCAGTACTTC.

The CDR3 protein is CASSFGDRQETQYF. CDR3 coding DNA: TGTGCCAGCAGTTTCGGGGATAGGCAAGAGACCCAGTACTTC. The chain joins TRBV27 to TRBJ2-5; a possible D gene is TRBD2 (5 bases). The CDR3 is 14 amino acids. Germline values: CDR1 MNHEY, CDR2 SMNVEV (reference sequence). The ends were cut back, 3 bases at V and 2 bases at J, with 10 bases in the middle.

The V call is TRBV3-1, the J call TRBJ2-7; D is possibly TRBD1 or TRBD2 (5 bases each). CDR1 LGHDT and CDR2 YNNKEL come from the germline V gene (reference sequence). CDR3 length: 16 amino acids. Trimming cost V 4 bases and J 2 bases, with 18 bases left between them. The CDR3, as DNA: TGTGCCAGCAGCCCCTCGGACTTCCAAGGGGCCTACGAGCAGTACTTC. Protein: CASSPSDFQGAYEQYF.

This clonotype was found a few times. In DNA, the CDR3 is TGCAGTGCTAGAGATGATGGGGGATCTAACTATGGCTACACCTTC. It is translated as CSARDDGGSNYGYTF. This sequence joins TRBV20-1 and TRBJ1-2; a possible D gene is TRBD1 (5 bases). The V gene's germline CDR1 is DFQATT and CDR2 SNEGSKA (reference sequence). The CDR3 runs to 15 residues. Trimming left V 0 bases short and J 0 bases short, with 11 bases between.

J is TRBJ1-2 and V is TRBV20-1; D might be TRBD1 (5 bases). This CDR3 has 14 residues. Germline assignment: CDR1 DFQATT and CDR2 SNEGSKA (reference sequence). The V gene lost 5 bases and the J gene lost 7 bases, with 20 bases spanning the gap. The CDR3, as DNA: TGCAGTGCTCCCAGGTCGGGCGGGAGGGGTGGCTACACCTTC. Translated: CSAPRSGGRGGYTF.

Only a few counts were recorded for this clonotype. The chain employs TRBV5-1 and TRBJ2-1; the D gene is possibly TRBD2 (6 bases). The ends were cut back, 0 bases at V and 4 bases at J, with 14 bases in the middle. CDR3 size: 16 residues. The germline gives CDR1 SGHRS, CDR2 YFSETQ. In nucleotides, the CDR3 is TGCGCCAGCAGCTTGGTATTTGCGGGGCCGTACAATGAGCAGTTCTTC. Translated: CASSLVFAGPYNEQFF. The full variable domain, its missing parts supplied by reference TRBV5-1 and TRBJ2-1, is KAGVTQTPRYLIKTRGQQVTLSCSPISGHRSVSWYQQTPGQGLQFLFEYFSETQRNKGNFPGRFSGRQFSNSRSEMNVSTLELGDSALYLCASSLVFAGPYNEQFFGPGTRLTVL.

The chain has TRBV5-6 and TRBJ2-3; 9 bases line up with TRBD1. V shed 3 bases, J shed 5 bases, and the junction held 7 bases outside the gene matches. CDR3 size: 15 residues. Germline V gene sequence: CDR1 SGHDT, CDR2 YYEEEE. CDR3 sequence reads: CASSSGQGYLDTQYF. CDR3 bases: TGTGCCAGCAGCTCGGGACAGGGTTACTTAGATACGCAGTATTTT. The whole variable domain, filled in from reference TRBV5-6 and TRBJ2-3, reads DAGVTQSPTHLIKTRGQQVTLRCSPKSGHDTVSWYQQALGQGPQFIFQYYEEEERQRGNFPDRFSGHQFPNYSSELNVNALLLGDSALYLCASSSGQGYLDTQYFGPGTRLTVL.

This clonotype was seen at least ten times. This chain joins TRBV6-4 and TRBJ2-2; no definite D call. There are 16 residues in the CDR3. CDR1 is MRHNA, CDR2 SNTAGT, per germline. Between the trimmed V and J ends, which lost 6 bases and 4 bases, there was a span of 18 bases. Here the CDR3 reads CASSQRSQVTTGELFF. Written as DNA, the CDR3 is TGTGCCAGCAGCCAAAGGTCCCAGGTCACCACCGGGGAGCTGTTTTTT.

This clonotype came up many times. This chain links TRBV20-1 with TRBJ2-7, with 8 bases lining up with TRBD1. In germline, CDR1 is DFQATT, CDR2 SNEGSKA (reference sequence). Trimming took 2 bases from V and 2 from J; bases not matched to a gene: 8. The CDR3 is 15 amino acids. The CDR3 DNA reads TGCAGTGCTAGAACGAACAGGGGGTTTCCCTACGAGCAGTACTTC. Translated, it gives CSARTNRGFPYEQYF.

This sequence joins TRBV20-1 and TRBJ2-1, with a weak D call TRBD1 (6 bases). Trimming stripped 5 bases from V and 9 bases from J, with 8 bases between. The CDR3 spans 10 residues. CDR1 and CDR2 from the germline V gene are DFQATT and SNEGSKA (reference sequence). CDR3 DNA sequence: TGCAGTGCTGAGGGGGTTGAGCAGTTCTTC. This encodes CSAEGVEQFF.

Concerning this clonotype itself: A read error may produce the germline difference seen at one junction end. The chain recombines TRBV6-1 with TRBJ2-5; D may be TRBD1 (6 bases). The germline gives CDR1 MNHNS, CDR2 SASEGT. CDR3 length: 17 residues. CDR3 DNA sequence: TGTGCCATCAGTGAAGCAAGGGGGACAAGCGGAAACATCATGCAGTACTTC. Protein: CAISEARGTSGNIMQYF.

This clonotype came up a few times. The V gene is TRBV11-1, the J gene TRBJ2-1; 8 bases map to TRBD2. The CDR3 length is 20 residues. The V segment lost 3 bases and the J segment 0 bases; nucleotides outside the gene matches: 16. Germline values: CDR1 SGHAT, CDR2 FQDESV (reference sequence). The CDR3 sequence is CASSFSRTMLAGSSYNEQFF. The CDR3 nucleotides read TGTGCCAGCAGCTTCTCCCGGACAATGCTAGCGGGTTCCTCCTACAATGAGCAGTTCTTC.

This chain joins TRBV5-4 and TRBJ2-1, with D possibly TRBD1 on 6 matching bases. Germline CDR1 reads SGHNT; CDR2 reads YYREEE (reference sequence). The V end lost 4 bases, the J end lost 4 bases, and 15 bases lay between the germline ends. This CDR3 contains 15 residues. CDR3 in DNA: TGTGCCAGCAGCGCTCCGGGACAACCTTACAATGAGCAGTTCTTC. It yields the protein CASSAPGQPYNEQFF.

CDR3 amino acids: CATSRDRGRSYEQYF. Written as DNA, the CDR3 is TGTGCCACCAGCAGAGATCGCGGAAGATCCTACGAGCAGTACTTC. The rearrangement uses TRBV15 and TRBJ2-7; no definite D call. Germline V gene lookup returns CDR1 LNHNV and CDR2 YYDKDF (reference sequence). The CDR3 is 15 residues long. The V gene lost 0 bases and the J gene lost 1 base, with 10 bases spanning the gap.

This clonotype appeared a few times. The V and J genes are TRBV5-1 and TRBJ1-2, with 7 bases fitting TRBD1. The CDR3 has 14 amino acids. V shed 4 bases, J shed 8 bases, and the junction held 11 bases outside the gene matches. In germline, CDR1 is SGHRS, CDR2 YFSETQ. The CDR3 sequence: CASSEETGNLGYTF. In DNA form, the CDR3 reads TGCGCCAGCAGCGAAGAGACAGGGAATCTCGGCTACACCTTC.